This TCR beta chain was retrieved from a study of shared clonotypes between healthy human individuals. Whole-study findings and limits: In having few donors, the study represented limited genetic and exposure-history diversity. Compared with clonotypes that all four donors shared, non-shared clonotypes had lower generation probabilities.

The CDR3 has 14 amino acids. The V gene's germline CDR1 is SGHNT and CDR2 YYREEE (reference sequence). J lost 7 bases, V lost 4 bases, and 7 bases had no gene match. On this clone itself: Antigen: not known.

Data came from immunoSEQ multiplex PCR; TCRdb stores just in-frame clones and leaves some out. The table has just over 2,000,000 clones, around 95% seen once; the top ten hold under 0.15%. This chain links TRBV5-4 with TRBJ1-1; 10 bases map to TRBD1. The sample taken for sequencing was naive CD4+ T cells sorted from blood. The subset was: CD45RA+ positively selected. This clonotype was obtained from a man younger than 30 in good health. The CDR3 DNA follows: TGTGCCAGCAGCCCGACAGGGGGCGCAGATGAAGCTTTCTTT. It specifies CASSPTGGADEAFF.